Listed below are T cell receptor beta chains from one sample, sequenced in a study of CD8 T cells in ankylosing spondylitis. TCRdb reprocessed the 5' RACE reads with MiXCR, giving one entry per CDR3 protein. This table holds 650,000 to 800,000 distinct CDR3 sequences, about 20% found once. The sequencing input was blood, either unsorted or a sorted T cell fraction (not recorded which). These receptors originate from a male donor with ankylosing spondylitis. Each CDR3 is given with its conserved first and last residue.

CDR3 protein | J gene | V gene
CASSSPLEGRGDTQYF | TRBJ2-3 | TRBV5-1
CATSDLSGGSSYNEQFF | TRBJ2-1 | TRBV24-1
CASSRGREISTDTQYF | TRBJ2-3 | TRBV7-3
CASSLVAGTSGTTSQETQYF | TRBJ2-5 | TRBV5-1
CASRNVLAGGGRGTQYF | TRBJ2-5 | TRBV27
CASAGQRNEKLFF | TRBJ1-4 | TRBV12-3/TRBV12-4
CASSPPPGQVRDTQYF | TRBJ2-3 | TRBV7-2
CSARDRGGTEAFF | TRBJ1-1 | TRBV20-1
CASSTGSGSYEQYF | TRBJ2-7 | TRBV5-1
CATSDLRGTRDSSYNEQFF | TRBJ2-1 | TRBV24-1
CASSFVAGVPEAFF | TRBJ1-1 | TRBV28
CASSLNTGYGYTF | TRBJ1-2 | TRBV27
CASSNARDRESYEQYF | TRBJ2-7 | TRBV12-3/TRBV12-4
CATSTSPGQGGIDTQYF | TRBJ2-3 | TRBV15
CASSLAREPLNSPLHF | TRBJ1-6 | TRBV7-8
CASSRYGTLSDEQYF | TRBJ2-7 | TRBV7-8
CATSKRQDEETQYF | TRBJ2-5 | TRBV15
CASRISGSSSYNEQFF | TRBJ2-1 | TRBV28
CASSHLRYEQYF | TRBJ2-7 | TRBV3-1
CASSLLGRAAGYTF | TRBJ1-2 | TRBV12-3/TRBV12-4
CASSYGGGAGEKLFF | TRBJ1-4 | TRBV6-5
CASSSPRGTPPYEQYF | TRBJ2-7 | TRBV28
CSVQGQDDYGYTF | TRBJ1-2 | TRBV29-1
CASSFPGTEHTEAFF | TRBJ1-1 | TRBV11-1
CSVEDQLSGATRTGELFF | TRBJ2-2 | TRBV29-1
CAWSNDQGSEAFF | TRBJ1-1 | TRBV30
CSARDAGSYNEQFF | TRBJ2-1 | TRBV20-1
CASSQASGSTYEQYF | TRBJ2-7 | TRBV4-3
CASSNRQGRPYEQYF | TRBJ2-7 | TRBV6-1
CASSPTLGPSYEQYF | TRBJ2-7 | TRBV12-3/TRBV12-4
CASSQTGEEKLFF | TRBJ1-4 | TRBV6-1
CSAPRSGLQETQYF | TRBJ2-5 | TRBV20-1
CASSIHYQSTDTQYF | TRBJ2-3 | TRBV27
CASSFPGMNTEAFF | TRBJ1-1 | TRBV5-1
CSARVGGNTEAFF | TRBJ1-1 | TRBV20-1
CASSLRGQGDSTDTQYF | TRBJ2-3 | TRBV7-3
CASSQAGTVNYGYTF | TRBJ1-2 | TRBV4-1
CASKAGDTRTEAFF | TRBJ1-1 | TRBV6-1
CASSYSGGQGNTEAFF | TRBJ1-1 | TRBV6-5
CSARRSHMNTEAFF | TRBJ1-1 | TRBV20-1
CSAQPDDSSNYGYTF | TRBJ1-2 | TRBV20-1
CASSQGSIPGGYTF | TRBJ1-2 | TRBV4-3
CASSFAGAADTQYF | TRBJ2-3 | TRBV12-3/TRBV12-4
CASRGSFIYEQYF | TRBJ2-7 | TRBV5-1
CASSEGDRSYQETQYF | TRBJ2-5 | TRBV2
CSVERDYEQYF | TRBJ2-7 | TRBV29-1
CASSAGLAVPETQYF | TRBJ2-5 | TRBV5-1
CASSLGQGSFNQPQHF | TRBJ1-5 | TRBV11-2
CASSAETGVGQPQHF | TRBJ1-5 | TRBV7-8
CSAEYDGTDTQYF | TRBJ2-3 | TRBV20-1
CSANAGTGGTGAQETQYF | TRBJ2-5 | TRBV20-1
CASSLDRGPNYGYTF | TRBJ1-2 | TRBV11-2